Sequencing of this TCR beta chain was carried out in a study of cytomegalovirus exposure and HLA in healthy donors. Whole-study results and caveats: TCR beta chain V- and J-gene trimming was linked, in a later analysis, to a missense variant in DCLRE1C. Across donors, most TCRs were seen rarely, yet some public ones were widespread. A later analysis found TCR association rates differed by HLA locus, highest for DRB1 and lowest for HLA-C.

Concerning this clone: Its antigen is not known.

Trimming took off 4 bases at V and 0 bases at J, with 6 bases between the two ends. The CDR3 totals 13 residues. Germline V CDR1 and CDR2: SQVTM, ANQGSEA. It was with 60 Vbeta and 13 Jbeta primers that the PCR ran. Generated by immunoSEQ multiplex PCR, the TCRdb table keeps only in-frame clones and is missing some. The sample has about 210,000 clones; approximately 81% are singletons. V is TRBV29-1 and J is TRBJ1-4, with no clear D. Sequencing used PBMCs. This clonotype was sampled from a man younger than 40 in good health and CMV-seronegative. This CDR3 reads CSVGQATNEKLFF. CDR3 in DNA: TGCAGCGTTGGACAAGCAACTAATGAAAAACTGTTTTTT.